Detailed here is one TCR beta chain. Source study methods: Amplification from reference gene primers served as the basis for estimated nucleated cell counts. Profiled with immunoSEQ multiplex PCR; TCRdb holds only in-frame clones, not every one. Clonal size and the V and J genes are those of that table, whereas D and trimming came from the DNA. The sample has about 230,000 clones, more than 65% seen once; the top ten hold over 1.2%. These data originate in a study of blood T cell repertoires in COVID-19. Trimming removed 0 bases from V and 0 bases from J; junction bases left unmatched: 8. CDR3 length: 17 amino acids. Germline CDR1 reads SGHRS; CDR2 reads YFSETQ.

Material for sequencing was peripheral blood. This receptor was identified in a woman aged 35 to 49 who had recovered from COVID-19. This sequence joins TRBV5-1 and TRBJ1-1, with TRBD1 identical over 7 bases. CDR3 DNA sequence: TGCGCCAGCAGCTTGGCCCGGACAGGCCTAATGAACACTGAAGCTTTCTTT. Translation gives CASSLARTGLMNTEAFF.